The 20 T cell receptor beta chains below all came from one sample that was sequenced in a study of human T cells and chemical hapten exposure. TCRdb reanalysed the RACE reads using MiXCR and keeps one entry per CDR3 protein. Of around 120,000 distinct CDR3 sequences in the sample, around 10% were seen once. Time point of the sample: patch test 1, 2 weeks after DPC sensitization. Treatment reported: therapeutic diphenylcyclopropenone sensitization with weekly scalp DPC. The source material was whole blood, sampled in connection with sensitization to the hapten diphenylcyclopropenone (DPC). Receptor source: a woman aged 40 to 49 with alopecia areata. Some clones in this sample may be carry-over from other donors' samples.

The CDR3: CASSSNFAQGFMFF. DNA for the CDR3: TGTGCCAGCAGCTCAAACTTCGCTCAGGGTTTCATGTTCTTT. V is TRBV7-2 and J is TRBJ1-1; D is possibly TRBD1 (5 bases). This CDR3 has 14 amino acids. V lost 4 bases and J lost 14, with 23 bases in between. Germline V gives CDR1 SGHTA, CDR2 FQGNSA.

Many counts were recorded for this clonotype. This chain connects TRBV2 to TRBJ2-1, with TRBD2 matching over 10 bases. J gave up 12 bases and V 4 bases, and 15 bases lay outside the gene matches. The CDR3 has 16 residues. Germline assignment: CDR1 SNHLY and CDR2 FYNNEI. The CDR3 is CASSAELAGRGGGQFF. In DNA, the CDR3 is TGTGCCAGCAGTGCCGAACTAGCGGGGAGAGGGGGAGGGCAGTTCTTC. The full variable domain, with the rest looked up from reference TRBV2 and TRBJ2-1, is EPEVTQTPSHQVTQMGQEVILRCVPISNHLYFYWYRQILGQKVEFLVSFYNNEISEKSEIFDDQFSVERPDGSNFTLKIRSTKLEDSAMYFCASSAELAGRGGGQFFGPGTRLTVL.

This clonotype appeared many times. The chain carries TRBV5-6 and TRBJ1-5; D gene ambiguous. Trimming took 3 bases from V and 0 from J, leaving 10 bases between them. The CDR3 contains 15 residues. The germline CDR1 and CDR2 sequences are SGHDT and YYEEEE. The CDR3 DNA sequence: TGTGCCAGCAGCTGGGCGGGCCATAGCAATCAGCCCCAGCATTTT. Translated, it gives CASSWAGHSNQPQHF.

In its sample, this clonotype was seen many times. This sequence joins TRBV4-2 and TRBJ2-2; TRBD2 is a possible D gene (5 bases). The germline CDR1 and CDR2 sequences are LGHNA and YNFKEQ. The CDR3 is made up of 16 amino acids. V was clipped by 1 base and J by 3 bases, with 12 bases between them. This CDR3 is CASSQGPGLHTGELFF. DNA of the CDR3: TGTGCCAGCAGCCAAGGCCCAGGACTCCACACCGGGGAGCTGTTTTTT.

The table lists this clonotype with many counts. The CDR3 sequence is CSVEMDRGIANYGYTF. The DNA for the CDR3 is TGCAGCGTTGAGATGGACAGGGGGATAGCTAACTATGGCTACACCTTC. The chain has TRBV29-1 and TRBJ1-2; 10 bases are a match to TRBD1. From germline, CDR1 is SQVTM and CDR2 ANQGSEA. CDR3 length: 16 amino acids. V lost 3 bases to trimming and J lost 0 bases; unmatched junction nucleotides: 7.

This sequence joins TRBV7-3 and TRBJ2-3, with 9 bases matching TRBD2. V gave up 5 bases and J gave up 2 bases; unmatched junction bases: 8. From germline, CDR1 is SGHTA and CDR2 FQGTGA. The CDR3 extends over 16 amino acids. The CDR3: CASSPWVAGATDTQYF. In nucleotides, the CDR3 is TGTGCCAGCAGCCCCTGGGTAGCGGGGGCCACAGATACGCAGTATTTT.

This chain links TRBV4-3 with TRBJ2-3; D call uncertain. The germline V gene encodes CDR1 LGHNA and CDR2 YSLEER. Trimming removed 1 base at V and 6 bases at J, with 29 bases between. The CDR3 is made up of 20 amino acids. The CDR3 DNA reads as TGCGCCAGCAGCCAAGGAGTTTTGGACCGCTCAAGCACCTCTGACGATACGCAGTATTTT. It encodes CASSQGVLDRSSTSDDTQYF.

This clonotype turned up a few times. The V gene is TRBV6-6, the J gene TRBJ2-5; D might be TRBD2 (5 bases). V was clipped by 5 bases and J by 5 bases, with 15 bases between them. The germline V gene has CDR1 MNHNY and CDR2 SVGAGI (reference sequence). This CDR3 region has 14 residues. As DNA, the CDR3 is TGTGCCAGCAGTCTGCTAGCTGTCCAGGAGACCCAGTACTTC. Protein: CASSLLAVQETQYF.

The chain links TRBV5-8 to TRBJ2-1; D may correspond to TRBD1 or TRBD2 (6 bases each). CDR1 and CDR2 (germline): SGHTS, YDEGEE. This CDR3 comprises 15 residues. V was clipped by 6 bases and J by 7 bases, with 20 bases between them. In nucleotides, the CDR3 is TGTGCCAGCACCACAGGGTTCAGGGCGGGAAATGAGCAGTTCTTC. It yields the protein CASTTGFRAGNEQFF.

This clonotype appeared a few times. The chain recombines TRBV11-2 with TRBJ2-7; the D gene is possibly TRBD1 (6 bases). With 1 base removed from V and 6 bases from J, the gap between germline ends came to 13 bases. The CDR3 is 14 amino acids. Germline V gene data show CDR1 as SGHAT and CDR2 as FQNNGV. CDR3 loop: CASSLAASGVEQYF. CDR3 sequence (DNA): TGTGCCAGCAGCTTAGCTGCGTCAGGGGTCGAGCAGTACTTC.

This clonotype was recorded at least ten times. The rearrangement joins TRBV10-3 to TRBJ1-4, with TRBD1 matching 9 bases. Germline V gene sequence: CDR1 ENHRY, CDR2 SYGVKD. The V segment lost 6 bases and the J segment 8 bases; nucleotides outside the gene matches: 7. The CDR3 contains 14 residues. The CDR3 nucleotides are TGTGCCATCAGCGGGACAGGGACTGGCGAAAAACTGTTTTTT. Amino acids: CAISGTGTGEKLFF.

In this sample, this clonotype turned up many times. One end of the junction fails to match germline, which may point to a read error. The J gene is TRBJ1-6, the V gene TRBV3-1; no reliable D call. The CDR3 spans 13 residues. Per the germline V gene, CDR1 is LGHDT and CDR2 is YNNKEL (reference sequence). The CDR3 region is CASSQGYDSPLHF. The CDR3 DNA reads TGTGCCAGCAGCCAAGGCTATGATTCACCCCTCCACTTT.

This clonotype appeared a few times. V usage is TRBV5-4 and J usage is TRBJ2-1, with D maybe TRBD2 (6 bases). There are 18 residues in the CDR3. Germline V lookup: CDR1 SGHNT, CDR2 YYREEE (reference sequence). The V gene lost 4 bases and the J gene lost 2 bases, with 22 bases spanning the gap. The CDR3 DNA reads TGTGCCAGCAGCCTCACGACCCTAGCCGGAGGGGCCTACAATGAGCAGTTCTTC. This encodes CASSLTTLAGGAYNEQFF. Drawing the rest from reference TRBV5-4 and TRBJ2-1, the complete variable domain is ETGVTQSPTHLIKTRGQQVTLRCSSQSGHNTVSWYQQALGQGPQFIFQYYREEENGRGNFPPRFSGLQFPNYSSELNVNALELDDSALYLCASSLTTLAGGAYNEQFFGPGTRLTVL.

This clonotype was found many times. V is TRBV6-4 and J is TRBJ2-1, with 12 bases identical to TRBD2. Germline trimming cut 2 bases from V and 5 bases from J; bases unmatched to any gene: 1. CDR1 MRHNA and CDR2 SNTAGT come from the germline V gene. The CDR3 has 15 residues. This chain's CDR3 is CASSDLAGGHNEQFF. The CDR3 bases are TGTGCCAGCAGTGACCTAGCGGGAGGGCACAATGAGCAGTTCTTC.

This clonotype was detected many times. This chain connects TRBV11-3 to TRBJ2-5; the D call may be TRBD1 or TRBD2 (5 bases each). The CDR3 contains 13 residues. Between the trimmed V and J ends, which lost 5 bases and 2 bases, there was a span of 9 bases. Germline assignment: CDR1 SGHNT and CDR2 YENEEA. The CDR3 reads CASSGDGQETQYF. CDR3 nucleotide sequence: TGTGCCAGCAGCGGGGACGGACAAGAGACCCAGTACTTC.

This clonotype turned up a few times. The chain employs TRBV7-9 and TRBJ2-7; TRBD2 matches at 7 bases. Trimming cost V 3 bases and J 5 bases; bases outside gene matches: 7. This CDR3 spans 14 amino acids. The germline V gene has CDR1 SEHNR and CDR2 FQNEAQ (reference sequence). The CDR3 loop reads CASSFLGGVDEQYF. CDR3 nucleotide sequence: TGTGCCAGCAGCTTTCTTGGGGGGGTTGACGAGCAGTACTTC.

The chain combines TRBV28 with TRBJ2-6, with 12 bases that match TRBD1. Germline assignment: CDR1 MDHEN and CDR2 SYDVKM. V shed 7 bases and J 2 bases; nucleotides not matched to a gene: 6. The CDR3 is made up of 17 amino acids. CDR3 nucleotides: TGTGCCAGCAACTCAGGGACAGGGGGCACTGGGGCCAACGTCCTGACTTTC. It codes for CASNSGTGGTGANVLTF.

This clonotype was seen only a few times. The chain employs TRBV18 and TRBJ1-3, with 9 bases lining up with TRBD1. After removal of 4 bases from V and 0 bases from J, the junction contained 7 bases not matched to a gene. CDR1 is KGHSH and CDR2 is LQKENI in the germline V gene. The CDR3 has 17 amino acids. CDR3 loop: CASSRRGDRASGNTIYF. CDR3 bases: TGTGCCAGCTCACGACGGGGGGACAGGGCCTCTGGAAACACCATATATTTT.

This clonotype was detected many times. The V and J genes are TRBV7-2 and TRBJ2-7, with 9 bases lining up with TRBD1. CDR1 is SGHTA and CDR2 is FQGNSA in the germline V gene. The CDR3 is made up of 16 amino acids. J gave up 7 bases and V 0 bases, and 10 bases lay outside the gene matches. CDR3 region: CASSLAGRDRVKEQYF. As DNA, the CDR3 is TGTGCCAGCAGCTTAGCCGGCCGGGACAGGGTTAAAGAGCAGTACTTC.

This clonotype has only a few counts. The chain combines TRBV28 with TRBJ2-7; either TRBD1 or TRBD2 may supply D (5 bases each). The CDR3 sequence is 15 residues long. Trimming cost V 6 bases and J 6 bases, with 21 bases left between them. Per germline, CDR1 MDHEN and CDR2 SYDVKM. The chain's CDR3 is CASRPPGAARFEQYF. CDR3 in DNA: TGTGCCAGCAGGCCGCCCGGGGCGGCCCGGTTCGAGCAGTACTTC.